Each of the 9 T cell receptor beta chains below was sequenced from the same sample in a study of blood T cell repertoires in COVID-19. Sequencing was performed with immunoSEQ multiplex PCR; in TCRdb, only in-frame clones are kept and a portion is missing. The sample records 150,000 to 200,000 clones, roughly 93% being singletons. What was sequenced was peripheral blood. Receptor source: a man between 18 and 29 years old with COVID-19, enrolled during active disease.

The CDR3 DNA sequence: TGTGCCAGCAGTGAAGTCGCGGAAATGAACACTGAAGCTTTCTTT. This codes for CASSEVAEMNTEAFF. The V gene is TRBV6-1, the J gene TRBJ1-1; no clear D. The V gene's germline CDR1 is MNHNS and CDR2 SASEGT. V gave up 1 base and J gave up 0 bases, with 9 bases separating them. The CDR3 is made up of 15 amino acids.

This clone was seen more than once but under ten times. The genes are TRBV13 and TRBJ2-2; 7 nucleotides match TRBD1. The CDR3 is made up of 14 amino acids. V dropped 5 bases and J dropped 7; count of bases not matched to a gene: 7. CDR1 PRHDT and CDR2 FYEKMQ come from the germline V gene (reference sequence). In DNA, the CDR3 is TGTGCCAGCAGCCACGACAGGGTTTTCGGGGAGCTGTTTTTT. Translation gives CASSHDRVFGELFF.

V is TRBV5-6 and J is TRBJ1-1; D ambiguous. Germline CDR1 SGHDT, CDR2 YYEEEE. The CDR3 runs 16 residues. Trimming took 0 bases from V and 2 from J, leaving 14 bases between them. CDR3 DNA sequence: TGTGCCAGCAGCTTGGACTCTGCCACGCCCAACACTGAAGCTTTCTTT. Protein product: CASSLDSATPNTEAFF.

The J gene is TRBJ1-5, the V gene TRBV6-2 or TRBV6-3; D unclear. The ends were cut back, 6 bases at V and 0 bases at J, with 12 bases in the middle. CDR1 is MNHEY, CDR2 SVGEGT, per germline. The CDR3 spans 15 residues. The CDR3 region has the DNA TGTGCCAGCAGCCCCCCGGGGTATAGCAATCAGCCCCAGCATTTT. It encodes CASSPPGYSNQPQHF.

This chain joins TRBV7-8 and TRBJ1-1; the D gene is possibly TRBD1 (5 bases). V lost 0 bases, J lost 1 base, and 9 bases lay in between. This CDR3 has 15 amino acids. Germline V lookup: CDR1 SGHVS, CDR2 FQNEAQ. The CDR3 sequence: CASSLALGGNTEAFF. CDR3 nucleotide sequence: TGTGCCAGCAGCTTAGCGCTGGGGGGGAACACTGAAGCTTTCTTT. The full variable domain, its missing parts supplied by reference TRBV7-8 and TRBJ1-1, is GAGVSQSPRYKVAKRGQDVALRCDPISGHVSLFWYQQALGQGPEFLTYFQNEAQLDKSGLPSDRFFAERPEGSVSTLKIQRTQQEDSAVYLCASSLALGGNTEAFFGQGTRLTVV.

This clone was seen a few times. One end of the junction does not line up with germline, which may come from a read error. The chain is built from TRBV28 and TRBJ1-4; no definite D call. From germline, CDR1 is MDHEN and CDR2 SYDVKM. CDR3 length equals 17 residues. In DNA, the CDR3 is TGTGCCAGCAGTGATAAGGCCTATGGGGAGTACGGTGAAAAACTGCTTTTT. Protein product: CASSDKAYGEYGEKLLF.

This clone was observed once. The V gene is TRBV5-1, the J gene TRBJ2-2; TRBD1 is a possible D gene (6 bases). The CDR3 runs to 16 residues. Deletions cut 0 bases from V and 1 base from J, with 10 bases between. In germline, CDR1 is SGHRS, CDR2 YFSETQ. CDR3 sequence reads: CASSLEDRMNTGELFF. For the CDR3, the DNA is TGCGCCAGCAGCTTGGAGGACAGAATGAACACCGGGGAGCTGTTTTTT.

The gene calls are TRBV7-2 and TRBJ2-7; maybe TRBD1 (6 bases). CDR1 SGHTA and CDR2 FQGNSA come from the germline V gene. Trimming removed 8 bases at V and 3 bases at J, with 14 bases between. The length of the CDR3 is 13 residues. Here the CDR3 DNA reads TGTGCCAGCGAGTCCGGGACACTCTACGAGCAGTACTTC. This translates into CASESGTLYEQYF.

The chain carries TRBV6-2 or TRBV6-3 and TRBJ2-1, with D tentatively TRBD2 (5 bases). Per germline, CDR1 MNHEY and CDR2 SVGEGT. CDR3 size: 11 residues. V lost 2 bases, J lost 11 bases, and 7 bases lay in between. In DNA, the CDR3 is TGTGCCAGCAGTTACCACGGGAAGCAGTTCTTC. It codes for CASSYHGKQFF.